This T cell receptor beta chain was captured in a study of blood T cell repertoires in COVID-19. The wider study: There were acute and convalescent COVID-19 samples, and they came from the United States, Italy and Spain. Sources were T cells, B-cell-depleted T cells, or PBMCs; the material itself was cDNA or gDNA.

As originally analysed: Reference gene primers were amplified, and this amplification served to estimate nucleated cell counts. Using immunoSEQ multiplex PCR, the repertoire was profiled, and TCRdb retains in-frame clones only, with some absent. D and trimming come from the DNA, and the V and J calls and clone size come from that table. The data contain about 160,000 clones, roughly 88% of them singletons. This clone was found once. Trimming cost V 6 bases and J 6 bases; bases outside gene matches: 10. The CDR3 sequence is 15 residues long. The germline gives CDR1 SNHLY, CDR2 FYNNEI. The chain is built from TRBV2 and TRBJ1-4, with 7 nucleotides matching TRBD1. The sequencing sample was made of peripheral blood. This sequence originates from an elderly woman with active or convalescent COVID-19. The CDR3 loop is CASRNRGGRDEKLFF. CDR3 in DNA: TGTGCCAGCAGGAACAGGGGCGGAAGGGATGAAAAACTGTTTTTT.